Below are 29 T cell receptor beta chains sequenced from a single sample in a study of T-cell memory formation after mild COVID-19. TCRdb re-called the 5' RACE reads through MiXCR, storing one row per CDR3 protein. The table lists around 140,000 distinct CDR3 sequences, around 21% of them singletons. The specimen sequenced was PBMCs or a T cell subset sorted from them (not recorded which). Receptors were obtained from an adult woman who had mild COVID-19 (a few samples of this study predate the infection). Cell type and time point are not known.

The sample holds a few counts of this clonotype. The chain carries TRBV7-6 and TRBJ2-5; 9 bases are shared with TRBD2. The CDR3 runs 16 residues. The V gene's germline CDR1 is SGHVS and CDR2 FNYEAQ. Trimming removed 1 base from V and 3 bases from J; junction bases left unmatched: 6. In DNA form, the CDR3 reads TGTGCCAGCAGCTTAGTGGCTAGCGGGGTAAAAGAGACCCAGTACTTC. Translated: CASSLVASGVKETQYF. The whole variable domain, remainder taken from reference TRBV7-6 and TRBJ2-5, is GAGVSQSPRYKVTKRGQDVALRCDPISGHVSLYWYRQALGQGPEFLTYFNYEAQQDKSGLPNDRFSAERPEGSISTLTIQRTEQRDSAMYRCASSLVASGVKETQYFGPGTRLLVL.

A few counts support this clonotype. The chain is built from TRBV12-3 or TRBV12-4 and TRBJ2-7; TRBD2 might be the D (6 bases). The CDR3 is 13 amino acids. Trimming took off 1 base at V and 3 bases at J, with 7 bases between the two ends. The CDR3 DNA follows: TGTGCCAGCAGTTTAGAAGCGGGCTACGAGCAGTACTTC. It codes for CASSLEAGYEQYF.

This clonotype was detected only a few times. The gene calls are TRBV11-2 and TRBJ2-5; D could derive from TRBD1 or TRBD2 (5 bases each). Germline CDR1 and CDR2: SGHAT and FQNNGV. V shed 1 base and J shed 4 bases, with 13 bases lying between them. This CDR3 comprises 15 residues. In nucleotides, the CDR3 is TGTGCCAGCAGCTTAGTACAGGACTCCCGAGAGACCCAGTACTTC. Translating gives CASSLVQDSRETQYF. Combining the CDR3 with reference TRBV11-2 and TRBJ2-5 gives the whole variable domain EAGVAQSPRYKIIEKRQSVAFWCNPISGHATLYWYQQILGQGPKLLIQFQNNGVVDDSQLPKDRFSAERLKGVDSTLKIQPAKLEDSAVYLCASSLVQDSRETQYFGPGTRLLVL.

The DNA for the CDR3 is TGTGCCAGCAGCCTAGGGACAGGGAGGAAGACCCAGTACTTC. Amino acids: CASSLGTGRKTQYF. The rearrangement links TRBV7-2 to TRBJ2-5; TRBD1 matches 9 bases. Germline CDR1 SGHTA, CDR2 FQGNSA. The CDR3 runs to 14 residues. V dropped 5 bases and J dropped 6; count of bases not matched to a gene: 7. The variable domain in full, completed from reference TRBV7-2 and TRBJ2-5, reads GAGVSQSPSNKVTEKGKDVELRCDPISGHTALYWYRQSLGQGLEFLIYFQGNSAPDKSGLPSDRFSAERTGGSVSTLTIQRTQQEDSAVYLCASSLGTGRKTQYFGPGTRLLVL.

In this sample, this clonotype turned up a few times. The CDR3 is CASSKTLAGGLGANVLTF. CDR3 DNA: TGTGCCAGCAGTAAAACCTTAGCGGGAGGGCTGGGGGCCAACGTCCTGACTTTC. The gene calls are TRBV12-3 or TRBV12-4 and TRBJ2-6, with 11 bases fitting TRBD2. This CDR3 region has 18 residues. Losses at the gene ends were 5 bases for V and 4 bases for J; bases not matched to a gene: 10.

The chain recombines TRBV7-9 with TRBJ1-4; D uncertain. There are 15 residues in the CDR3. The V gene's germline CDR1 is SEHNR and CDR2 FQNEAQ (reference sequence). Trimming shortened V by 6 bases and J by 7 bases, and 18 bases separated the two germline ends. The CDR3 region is CASSYRKGPVEKLFF. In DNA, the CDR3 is TGTGCCAGCAGTTATCGTAAAGGGCCAGTTGAAAAACTGTTTTTT.

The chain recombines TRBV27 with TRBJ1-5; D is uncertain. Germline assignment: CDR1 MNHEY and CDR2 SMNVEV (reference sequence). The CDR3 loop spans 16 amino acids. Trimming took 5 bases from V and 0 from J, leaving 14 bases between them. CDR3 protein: CASSPRAAYSNQPQHF. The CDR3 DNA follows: TGTGCCAGCAGTCCTCGGGCGGCTTATAGCAATCAGCCCCAGCATTTT.

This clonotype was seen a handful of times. The CDR3 nucleotides read TGTGCCAGCAGCCGTCGCGGCAGTAGCAATCAGCCCCAGCATTTT. Its protein product is CASSRRGSSNQPQHF. The chain is built from TRBV12-3 or TRBV12-4 and TRBJ1-5; D is uncertain. The CDR3 is 15 amino acids. V was trimmed by 6 bases and J by 0 bases, leaving 12 bases between them.

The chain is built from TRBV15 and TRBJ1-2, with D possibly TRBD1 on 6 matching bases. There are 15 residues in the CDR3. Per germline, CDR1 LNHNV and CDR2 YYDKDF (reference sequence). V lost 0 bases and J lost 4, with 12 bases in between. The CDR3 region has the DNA TGTGCCACCAGCAGAGATCAGGGGTCGGCCTATGGCTACACCTTC. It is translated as CATSRDQGSAYGYTF.

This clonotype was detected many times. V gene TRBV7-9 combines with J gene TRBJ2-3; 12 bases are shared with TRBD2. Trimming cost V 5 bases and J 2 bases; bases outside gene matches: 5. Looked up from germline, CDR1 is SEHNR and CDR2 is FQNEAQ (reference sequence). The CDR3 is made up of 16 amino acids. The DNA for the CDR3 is TGTGCCAGCAGCCCGAGACTAGCGGGAGCCACAGATACGCAGTATTTT. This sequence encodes CASSPRLAGATDTQYF.

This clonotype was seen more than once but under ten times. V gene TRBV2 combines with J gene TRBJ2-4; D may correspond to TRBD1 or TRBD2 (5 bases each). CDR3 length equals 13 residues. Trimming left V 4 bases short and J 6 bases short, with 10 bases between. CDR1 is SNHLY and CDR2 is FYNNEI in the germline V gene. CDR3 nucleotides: TGTGCCAGCAGTGGGTCGGGGCTAAACATTCAGTACTTC. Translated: CASSGSGLNIQYF.

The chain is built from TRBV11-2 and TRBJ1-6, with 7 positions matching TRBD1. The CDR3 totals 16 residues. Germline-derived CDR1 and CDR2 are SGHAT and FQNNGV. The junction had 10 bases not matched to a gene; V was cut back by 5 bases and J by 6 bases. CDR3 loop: CASSPGGGRSNSPLHF. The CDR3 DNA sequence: TGTGCCAGCAGCCCAGGGGGGGGAAGAAGTAATTCACCCCTCCACTTT.

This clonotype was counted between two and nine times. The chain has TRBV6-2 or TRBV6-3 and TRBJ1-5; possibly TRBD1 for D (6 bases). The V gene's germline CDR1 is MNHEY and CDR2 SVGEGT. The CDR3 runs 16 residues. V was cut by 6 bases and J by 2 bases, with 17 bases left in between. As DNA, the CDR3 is TGTGCCAGCAGACCCTACGGGGGCGCGGGCAATCAGCCCCAGCATTTT. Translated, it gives CASRPYGGAGNQPQHF.

The CDR3 coding sequence is TGTGCCAGCAGCCGAACGACTAGCGGGGGGGTGGTTCGCAATGAGCAGTTCTTC. It yields the protein CASSRTTSGGVVRNEQFF. The chain employs TRBV12-3 or TRBV12-4 and TRBJ2-1; 14 positions agree with TRBD2. The CDR3 has 18 amino acids. V shed 6 bases, J shed 6 bases, and the junction held 13 bases outside the gene matches.

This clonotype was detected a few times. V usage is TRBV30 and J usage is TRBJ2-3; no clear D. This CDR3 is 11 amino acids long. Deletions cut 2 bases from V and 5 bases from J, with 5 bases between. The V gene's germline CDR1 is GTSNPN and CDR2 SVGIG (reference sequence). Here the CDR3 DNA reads TGTGCCTGGAGTTTGGGAGATACGCAGTATTTT. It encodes CAWSLGDTQYF. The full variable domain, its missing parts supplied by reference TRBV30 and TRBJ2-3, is SQTIHQWPATLVQPVGSPLSLECTVEGTSNPNLYWYRQAAGRGLQLLFYSVGIGQISSEVPQNLSASRPQDRQFILSSKKLLLSDSGFYLCAWSLGDTQYFGPGTRLTVL.

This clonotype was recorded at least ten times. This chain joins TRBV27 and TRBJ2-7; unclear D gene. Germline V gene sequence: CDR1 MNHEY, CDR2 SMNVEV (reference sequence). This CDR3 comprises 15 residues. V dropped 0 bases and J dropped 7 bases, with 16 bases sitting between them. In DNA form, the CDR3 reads TGTGCCAGCAGTTTATCGCCAGGCCCCCTAGATGAGCAGTACTTC. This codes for CASSLSPGPLDEQYF.

As DNA, the CDR3 is TGTGCCAGCCGACCGGGACCCCGTCAATCAGCTTTCTTT. It yields the protein CASRPGPRQSAFF. The chain couples TRBV12-3 or TRBV12-4 to TRBJ1-1, with D perhaps matching TRBD1 (5 bases). The CDR3 spans 13 residues. Deletions cut 8 bases from V and 10 bases from J, with 20 bases between.

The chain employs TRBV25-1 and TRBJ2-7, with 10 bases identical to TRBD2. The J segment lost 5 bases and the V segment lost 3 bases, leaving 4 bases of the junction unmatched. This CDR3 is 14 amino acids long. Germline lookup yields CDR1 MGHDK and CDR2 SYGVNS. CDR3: CASSEPSGSHEQYF. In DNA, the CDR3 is TGTGCCAGCAGTGAGCCTAGCGGGAGCCACGAGCAGTACTTC.

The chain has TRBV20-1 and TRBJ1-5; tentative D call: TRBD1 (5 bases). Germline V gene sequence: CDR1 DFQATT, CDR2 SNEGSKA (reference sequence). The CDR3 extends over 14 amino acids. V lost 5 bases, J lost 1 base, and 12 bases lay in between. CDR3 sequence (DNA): TGCAGTGCTCTCACAGGAGGAAGCAATCAGCCCCAGCATTTT. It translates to CSALTGGSNQPQHF.

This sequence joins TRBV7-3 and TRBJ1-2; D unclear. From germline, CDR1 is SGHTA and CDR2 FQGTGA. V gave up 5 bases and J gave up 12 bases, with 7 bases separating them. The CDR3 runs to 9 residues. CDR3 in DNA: TGTGCCAGCAGCCCCCAGGACACCTTC. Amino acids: CASSPQDTF.

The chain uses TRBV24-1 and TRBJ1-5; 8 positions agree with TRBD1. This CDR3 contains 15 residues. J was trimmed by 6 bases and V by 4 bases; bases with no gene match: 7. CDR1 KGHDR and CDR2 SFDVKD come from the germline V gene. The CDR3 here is CATSESGQGAQPQHF. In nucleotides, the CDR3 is TGTGCCACCAGTGAATCCGGACAGGGCGCTCAGCCCCAGCATTTT.

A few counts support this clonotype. This CDR3 reads CASSYGDRDTEAFF. In DNA, the CDR3 is TGTGCCAGCAGCTACGGCGACAGGGACACTGAAGCTTTCTTT. The rearrangement links TRBV5-6 to TRBJ1-1; 7 nucleotides line up with TRBD1. This CDR3 contains 14 residues. Germline V CDR1 and CDR2: SGHDT, YYEEEE. The trim removed 3 bases at V and 3 bases at J, leaving 5 bases unmatched.

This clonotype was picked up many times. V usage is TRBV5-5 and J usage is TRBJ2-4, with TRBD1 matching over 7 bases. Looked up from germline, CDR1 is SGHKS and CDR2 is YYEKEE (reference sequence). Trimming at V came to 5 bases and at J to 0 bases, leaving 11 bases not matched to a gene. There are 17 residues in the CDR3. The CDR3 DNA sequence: TGTGCCAGCAGAACCGGGACAGTCGAACTAGCCAAAAACATTCAGTACTTC. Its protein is CASRTGTVELAKNIQYF.

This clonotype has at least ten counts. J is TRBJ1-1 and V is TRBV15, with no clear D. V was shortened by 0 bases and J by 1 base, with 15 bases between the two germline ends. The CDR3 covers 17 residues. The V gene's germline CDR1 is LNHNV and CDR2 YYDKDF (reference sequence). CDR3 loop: CATSRDSFPARNTEAFF. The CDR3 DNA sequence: TGTGCCACCAGCAGAGATAGCTTCCCGGCGAGGAACACTGAAGCTTTCTTT.

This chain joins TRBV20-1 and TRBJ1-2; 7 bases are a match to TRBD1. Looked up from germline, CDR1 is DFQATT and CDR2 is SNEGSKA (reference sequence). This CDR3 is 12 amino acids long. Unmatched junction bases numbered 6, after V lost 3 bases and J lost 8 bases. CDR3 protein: CSASTTGVGYTF. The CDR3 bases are TGCAGTGCTAGTACTACAGGGGTCGGCTACACCTTC.

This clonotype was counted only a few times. Written as DNA, the CDR3 is TGTGCCAGCAGTTACTCGGGAGCCTACGAGCAGTACTTC. Translating it yields CASSYSGAYEQYF. The chain carries TRBV6-2 or TRBV6-3 and TRBJ2-7; D is perhaps TRBD2 (5 bases). Germline V gives CDR1 MNHEY, CDR2 SVGEGT. The ends were cut back, 0 bases at V and 2 bases at J, with 5 bases in the middle. The CDR3 is 13 residues long.

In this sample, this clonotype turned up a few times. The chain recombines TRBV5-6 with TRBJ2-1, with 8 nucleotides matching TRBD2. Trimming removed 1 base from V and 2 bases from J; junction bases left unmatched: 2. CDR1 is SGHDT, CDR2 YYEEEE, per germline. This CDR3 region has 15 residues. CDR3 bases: TGTGCCAGCAGCTTGCCGGGACTAGCCTACAATGAGCAGTTCTTC. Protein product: CASSLPGLAYNEQFF. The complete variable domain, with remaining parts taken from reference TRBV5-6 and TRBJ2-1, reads DAGVTQSPTHLIKTRGQQVTLRCSPKSGHDTVSWYQQALGQGPQFIFQYYEEEERQRGNFPDRFSGHQFPNYSSELNVNALLLGDSALYLCASSLPGLAYNEQFFGPGTRLTVL.

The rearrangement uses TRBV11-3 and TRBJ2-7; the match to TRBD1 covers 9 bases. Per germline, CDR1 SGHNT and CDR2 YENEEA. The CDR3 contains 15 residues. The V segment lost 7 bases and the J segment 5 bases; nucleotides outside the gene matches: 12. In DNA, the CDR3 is TGTGCCAGCACTTCAACTGCCAGGGACAGGGACGAGCAGTACTTC. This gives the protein CASTSTARDRDEQYF.

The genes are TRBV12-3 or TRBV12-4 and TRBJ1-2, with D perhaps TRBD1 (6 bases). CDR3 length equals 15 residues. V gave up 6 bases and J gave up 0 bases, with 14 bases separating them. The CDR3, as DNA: TGTGCCAGCAGGTTCGGGGGGCAGACTAACTATGGCTACACCTTC. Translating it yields CASRFGGQTNYGYTF.